This T cell receptor beta chain is from a study of tumor and adjacent non-tumor tissue in lung cancer (dated by TCRdb to 2016 to 2019). Looking at the study overall: Of the cohort, around eleven patients had adenocarcinoma, 2 had squamous cell carcinoma and 1 had small cell lung cancer. Ages among the roughly 15 patients ranged from about 31 to 85 years, there were roughly 10 men and 5 women, and disease was at TNM stage I to III. Sequencing generated a total of 125,075,908 productive TCRbeta reads, averaging around 4.2 million reads per sample. The study compared bulk TCRbeta repertoires between lung tumor tissue and matched distant non-tumor lung tissue from 15 lung cancer patients. Fewer than 35 paired specimens, one tumor and one normal lung sample per patient, were profiled by TCRbeta CDR3 sequencing.

The V end loses 3 bases and the J end loses 7 bases, and a stretch of 13 bases separates them. CDR1 is given as MDHEN and CDR2 as SYDVKM, both from the germline V gene. From the cysteine through the phenylalanine, the CDR3 covers 14 amino acids. CDR3 DNA only is kept here, 42 bases in frame from base 1. This clonotype has more than one count but fewer than ten. Its cognate antigen has yet to be identified. Per-base quality was not reported, and no clone a single base away is much larger than it. Library construction relied on multiplex PCR. The reads were generated on an Illumina HiSeq 2500. TCRbeta libraries were built by three rounds of nested PCR using primers (Table S4), following protocols modified from ARM-PCR. PCR products of 200-500 bp were gel-excised and purified with the QIAquick gel extraction kit before sequencing. For the original study's pipeline: Reads were cleaned with Trimmomatic, merged with FLASH into complete CDR3 sequences, and assigned to V(D)J germline segments with MiTCR. Clonal diversity was calculated as the inverse Simpson's index using VDJtools. In-frame sequences lacking a premature stop codon were counted as productive reads. The public reads were run again by TCRdb, first through fastp at Q25 and then through MiXCR, and only productive beta chains were kept. Each record represents a unique CDR3 protein, reported with the most common genes and DNA among its rows. The V and J calls come from TCRdb's annotation, not from the publication. The sample includes 220,000 or so distinct CDR3 sequences, with 70% to 75% observed a single time. Of the sample, under 30% falls within the top ten clones.

General conclusions and limits of the study: Tumor tissue showed significantly higher TCR diversity (inverse Simpson) than normal lung tissue, at around 450 vs 150 (P = 0.0075, Mann-Whitney U test). The cohort had only about 16 patients, and the authors noted that larger samples and more detailed clinical data are needed. Peripheral blood was not sequenced, so blood TCRbeta repertoires were not examined in the lung cancer patients of the study. The methods do not name the sequencing platform or mention unique molecular identifiers. In normal lung, the top 100 clones accounted for a significantly larger cumulative share of the repertoire than in tumor tissue. Significantly higher TCR diversity was found in younger patients, and higher tumor TCR diversity was associated with shorter overall and disease-free survival.

RNA was extracted from bulk unsorted tissue and checked for quality with a NanoDrop ND-1000 and an Agilent 2100. All donors had newly diagnosed lung cancer, had not received prior chemotherapy, and were admitted for thoracic surgery in China between August and November 2014. Patients with previous radiotherapy or chemotherapy, or with another concurrent cancer, were excluded from the study. Pieces of surgical tissue measuring about 1-2 cm3 were kept in RNAlater solution and stored at -80 degrees C until use. The chain is encoded by TRBV28 joined to TRBJ1-5; the D gene is possibly TRBD1, with 5 bases matching. Material: lung tumor tissue. The receptor was isolated from a man between 60 and 70 years old with non-small cell lung cancer. The CDR3 region has the sequence CASSLRGSEQPQHF. The DNA sequence reads TGTGCCAGCAGTTTGAGGGGCAGCGAGCAGCCCCAGCATTTT. This CDR3, with the reference TRBV28 and TRBJ1-5 proteins standing in past its ends, gives the full variable domain DVKVTQSSRYLVKRTGEKVFLECVQDMDHENMFWYRQDPGLGLRLIYFSYDVKMKEKGDIPEGYSVSREKKERFSLILESASTNQTSMYLCASSLRGSEQPQHFGDGTRLSIL.